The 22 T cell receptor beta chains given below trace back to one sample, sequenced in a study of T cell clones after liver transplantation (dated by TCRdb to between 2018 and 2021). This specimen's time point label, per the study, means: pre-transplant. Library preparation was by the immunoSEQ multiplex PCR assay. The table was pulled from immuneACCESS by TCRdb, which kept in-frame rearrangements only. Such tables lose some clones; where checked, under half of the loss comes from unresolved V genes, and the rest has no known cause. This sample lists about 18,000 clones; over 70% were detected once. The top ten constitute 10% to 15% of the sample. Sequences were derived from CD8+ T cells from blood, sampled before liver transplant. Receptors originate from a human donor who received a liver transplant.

The CDR3 loop is CASSSLAGVNNEQFF. The CDR3 nucleotides read TGCGCCAGCAGCTCACTAGCGGGAGTGAACAATGAGCAGTTCTTC. V and J are TRBV5-1 and TRBJ2-1; TRBD2 agrees at 11 bases. V lost 3 bases and J lost 5; bases outside the gene matches: 4. CDR3 length: 15 amino acids. CDR1 is SGHRS, CDR2 YFSETQ, per germline.

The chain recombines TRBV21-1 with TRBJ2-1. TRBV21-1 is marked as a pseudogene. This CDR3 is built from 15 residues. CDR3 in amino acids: CASSKKPHPRDEQFF. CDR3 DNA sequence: TGTGCCAGCAGCAAAAAACCCCACCCCAGAGATGAGCAGTTCTTC.

The CDR3 here is CASSMVLNQPQHF. The CDR3 DNA follows: TGTGCCAGTAGTATGGTTCTCAATCAGCCCCAGCATTTT. The J gene is TRBJ1-5, the V gene TRBV19; D uncertain. The V gene lost 3 bases and the J gene lost 3 bases, with 6 bases spanning the gap. This CDR3 is 13 amino acids long. The germline V gene encodes CDR1 LNHDA and CDR2 SQIVND (reference sequence).

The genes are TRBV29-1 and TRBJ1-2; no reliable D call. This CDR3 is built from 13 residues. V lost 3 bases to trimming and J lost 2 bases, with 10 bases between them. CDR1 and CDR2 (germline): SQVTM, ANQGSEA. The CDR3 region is CSVDGWSNYGYTF. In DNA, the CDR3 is TGCAGCGTTGATGGGTGGTCGAACTATGGCTACACCTTC.

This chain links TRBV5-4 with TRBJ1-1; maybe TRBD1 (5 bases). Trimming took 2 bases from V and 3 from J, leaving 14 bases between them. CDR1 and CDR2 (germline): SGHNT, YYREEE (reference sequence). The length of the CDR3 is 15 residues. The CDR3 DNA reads TGTGCCAGCAGCTTCGGACCCCCCAGGGACACTGAAGCTTTCTTT. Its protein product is CASSFGPPRDTEAFF. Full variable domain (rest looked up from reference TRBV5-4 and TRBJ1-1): ETGVTQSPTHLIKTRGQQVTLRCSSQSGHNTVSWYQQALGQGPQFIFQYYREEENGRGNFPPRFSGLQFPNYSSELNVNALELDDSALYLCASSFGPPRDTEAFFGQGTRLTVV.

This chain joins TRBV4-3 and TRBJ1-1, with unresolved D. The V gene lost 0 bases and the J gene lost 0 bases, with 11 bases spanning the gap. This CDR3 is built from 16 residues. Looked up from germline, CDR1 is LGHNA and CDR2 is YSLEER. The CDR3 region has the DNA TGCGCCAGCAGCCAAGATTGGGCAGACATGAACACTGAAGCTTTCTTT. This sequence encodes CASSQDWADMNTEAFF.

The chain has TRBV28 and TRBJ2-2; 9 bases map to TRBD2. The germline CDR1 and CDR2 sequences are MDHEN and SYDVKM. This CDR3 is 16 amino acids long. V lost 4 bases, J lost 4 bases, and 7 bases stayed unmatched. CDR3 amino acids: CASSSRLAGPTGELFF. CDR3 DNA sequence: TGTGCCAGCAGTTCACGGCTAGCGGGACCCACCGGGGAGCTGTTTTTT.

DNA of the CDR3: TGTGCCAGCAGCCCGGCCAGCTTCGAGGGTGAGCAGTTCTTC. Translating gives CASSPASFEGEQFF. This rearrangement joins TRBV4-2 to TRBJ2-1; possibly TRBD2 for D (5 bases). V lost 4 bases to trimming and J lost 9 bases, with 16 bases between them. The CDR3 length is 14 residues. In germline, CDR1 is LGHNA, CDR2 YNFKEQ.

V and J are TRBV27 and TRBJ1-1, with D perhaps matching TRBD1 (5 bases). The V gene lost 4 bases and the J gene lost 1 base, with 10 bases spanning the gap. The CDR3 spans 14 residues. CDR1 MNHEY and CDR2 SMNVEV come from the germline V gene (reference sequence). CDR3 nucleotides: TGTGCCAGCAGTTGGAATGGGGGGAACACTGAAGCTTTCTTT. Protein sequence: CASSWNGGNTEAFF.

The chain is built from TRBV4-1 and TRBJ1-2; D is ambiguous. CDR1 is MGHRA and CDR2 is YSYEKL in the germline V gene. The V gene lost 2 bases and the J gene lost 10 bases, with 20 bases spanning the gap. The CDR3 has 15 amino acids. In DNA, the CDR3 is TGCGCCAGCAGCCAACTACCGACACCCCGGACGGACTACACCTTC. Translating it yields CASSQLPTPRTDYTF.

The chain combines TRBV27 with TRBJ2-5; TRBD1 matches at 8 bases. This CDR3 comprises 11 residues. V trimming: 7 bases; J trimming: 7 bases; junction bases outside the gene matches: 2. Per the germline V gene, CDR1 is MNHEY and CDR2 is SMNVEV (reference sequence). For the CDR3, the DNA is TGTGCCAGCAAAACAGGGGGGACCCAGTACTTC. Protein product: CASKTGGTQYF.

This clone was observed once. The CDR3 nucleotides are TGTGCCAGCAGCTTAGGGGGTCCTTACTCCTACGAGCAGTACTTC. This encodes CASSLGGPYSYEQYF. This chain joins TRBV11-2 and TRBJ2-7; unclear D gene. V shed 1 base and J shed 0 bases, with 10 bases lying between them. This CDR3 has 15 amino acids. Germline CDR1 SGHAT, CDR2 FQNNGV. The variable domain in full, with the rest retrieved from reference TRBV11-2 and TRBJ2-7, is EAGVAQSPRYKIIEKRQSVAFWCNPISGHATLYWYQQILGQGPKLLIQFQNNGVVDDSQLPKDRFSAERLKGVDSTLKIQPAKLEDSAVYLCASSLGGPYSYEQYFGPGTRLTVT.

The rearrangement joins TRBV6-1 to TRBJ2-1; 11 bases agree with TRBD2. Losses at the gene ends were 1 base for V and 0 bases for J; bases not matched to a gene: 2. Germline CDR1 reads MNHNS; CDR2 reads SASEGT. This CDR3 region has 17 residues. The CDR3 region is CASSEEGTSGSYNEQFF. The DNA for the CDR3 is TGTGCCAGCAGTGAAGAGGGGACTAGCGGCTCCTACAATGAGCAGTTCTTC.

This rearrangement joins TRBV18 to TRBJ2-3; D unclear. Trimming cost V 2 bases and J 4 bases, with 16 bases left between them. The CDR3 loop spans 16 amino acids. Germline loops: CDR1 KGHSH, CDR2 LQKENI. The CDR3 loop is CASSPYPQSHPDTQYF. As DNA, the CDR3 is TGTGCCAGCTCACCATACCCGCAGTCCCATCCAGATACGCAGTATTTT.

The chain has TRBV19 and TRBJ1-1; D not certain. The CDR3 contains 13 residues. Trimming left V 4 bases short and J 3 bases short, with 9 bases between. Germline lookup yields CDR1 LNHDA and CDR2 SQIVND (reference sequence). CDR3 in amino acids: CASSTRRDTEAFF. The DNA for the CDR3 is TGTGCCAGTAGTACCCGACGGGACACTGAAGCTTTCTTT.

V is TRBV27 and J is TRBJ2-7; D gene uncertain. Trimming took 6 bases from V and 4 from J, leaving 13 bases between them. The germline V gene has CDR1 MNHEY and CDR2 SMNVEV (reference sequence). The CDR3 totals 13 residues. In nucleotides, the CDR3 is TGTGCCAGCAGCCCCGCGGCTTCGTACGAGCAGTACTTC. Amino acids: CASSPAASYEQYF.

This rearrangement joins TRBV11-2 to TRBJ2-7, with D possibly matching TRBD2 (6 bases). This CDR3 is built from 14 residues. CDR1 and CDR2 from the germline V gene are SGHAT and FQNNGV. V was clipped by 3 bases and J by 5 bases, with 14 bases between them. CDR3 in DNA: TGTGCCAGCAGCTTTCCGGGACTCGAAGACGAGCAGTACTTC. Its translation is CASSFPGLEDEQYF. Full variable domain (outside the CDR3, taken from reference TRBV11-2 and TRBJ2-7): EAGVAQSPRYKIIEKRQSVAFWCNPISGHATLYWYQQILGQGPKLLIQFQNNGVVDDSQLPKDRFSAERLKGVDSTLKIQPAKLEDSAVYLCASSFPGLEDEQYFGPGTRLTVT.

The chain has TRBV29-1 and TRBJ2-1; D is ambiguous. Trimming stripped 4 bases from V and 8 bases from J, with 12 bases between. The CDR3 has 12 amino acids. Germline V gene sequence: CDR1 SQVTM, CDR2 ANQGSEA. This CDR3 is CSVGSAVDEQFF. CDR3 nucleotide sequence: TGCAGCGTTGGATCAGCAGTCGATGAGCAGTTCTTC.

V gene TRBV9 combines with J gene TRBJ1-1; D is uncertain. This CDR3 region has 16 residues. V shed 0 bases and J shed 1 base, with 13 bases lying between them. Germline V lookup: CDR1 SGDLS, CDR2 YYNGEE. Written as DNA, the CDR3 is TGTGCCAGCAGCGTAGGGGAGGGCGAAACGAACACTGAAGCTTTCTTT. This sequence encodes CASSVGEGETNTEAFF.

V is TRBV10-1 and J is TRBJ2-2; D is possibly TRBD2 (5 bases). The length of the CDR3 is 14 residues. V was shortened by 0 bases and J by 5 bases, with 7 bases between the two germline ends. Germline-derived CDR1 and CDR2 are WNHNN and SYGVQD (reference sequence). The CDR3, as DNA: TGCGCCAGCAGTGAGTCGAGGGAAACCGGGGAGCTGTTTTTT. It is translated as CASSESRETGELFF.

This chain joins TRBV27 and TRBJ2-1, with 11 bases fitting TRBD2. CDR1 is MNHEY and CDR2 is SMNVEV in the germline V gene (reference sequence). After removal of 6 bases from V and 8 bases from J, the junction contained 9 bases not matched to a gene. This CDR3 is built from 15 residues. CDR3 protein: CASSPSGRWGDEQFF. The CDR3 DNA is TGTGCCAGCAGCCCTAGCGGGAGGTGGGGCGATGAGCAGTTCTTC.

CDR3 loop: CASSPAPNTEAFF. The CDR3 coding sequence is TGTGCCAGCAGCCCCGCACCGAACACTGAAGCTTTCTTT. V is TRBV13 and J is TRBJ1-1, with D uncertain. The CDR3 totals 13 residues. Germline V lookup: CDR1 PRHDT, CDR2 FYEKMQ (reference sequence). V lost 5 bases, J lost 1 base, and 8 bases lay in between.